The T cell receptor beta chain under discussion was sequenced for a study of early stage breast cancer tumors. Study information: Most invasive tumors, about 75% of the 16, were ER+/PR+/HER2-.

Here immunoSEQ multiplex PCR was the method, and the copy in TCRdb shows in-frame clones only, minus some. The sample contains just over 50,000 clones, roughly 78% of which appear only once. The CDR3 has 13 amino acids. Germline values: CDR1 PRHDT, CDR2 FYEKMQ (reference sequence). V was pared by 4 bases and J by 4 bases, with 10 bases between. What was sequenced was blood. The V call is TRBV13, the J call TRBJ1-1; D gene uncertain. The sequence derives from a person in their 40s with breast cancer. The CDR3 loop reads CASSSEKATEAFF. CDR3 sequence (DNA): TGTGCCAGCAGCTCGGAAAAGGCCACTGAAGCTTTCTTT.